One T cell receptor (beta chain) is described in this entry. Its antigen is not identified. These data originate in a study of T cells after yellow fever vaccination. Study observations and caveats: After the booster, over 95% of CD4 and more than 75% of CD8 primary-response clones were re-detected. High-abundance clonotypes from the bulk population could contaminate FACS-sorted repertoires.

TCRdb itself ran the 5' RACE reads through MiXCR, one entry per CDR3 protein. The sample includes just over 300,000 distinct CDR3 sequences, roughly 3.5% of them seen just once. The CDR3 extends over 13 amino acids. Trimming left V 6 bases short and J 5 bases short, with 13 bases between. Germline V gene lookup returns CDR1 SGHTA and CDR2 FQGNSA. This sequence joins TRBV7-2 and TRBJ2-5; D is possibly TRBD2 (5 bases). The starting material was PBMCs, obtained on the day of the yellow fever booster vaccination. This clonotype originated in a man in his late teens or twenties who received the YFV17D yellow fever vaccine. CDR3 sequence: CASRMIGEETQYF. CDR3 DNA: TGTGCCAGCAGAATGATTGGGGAGGAGACCCAGTACTTC.